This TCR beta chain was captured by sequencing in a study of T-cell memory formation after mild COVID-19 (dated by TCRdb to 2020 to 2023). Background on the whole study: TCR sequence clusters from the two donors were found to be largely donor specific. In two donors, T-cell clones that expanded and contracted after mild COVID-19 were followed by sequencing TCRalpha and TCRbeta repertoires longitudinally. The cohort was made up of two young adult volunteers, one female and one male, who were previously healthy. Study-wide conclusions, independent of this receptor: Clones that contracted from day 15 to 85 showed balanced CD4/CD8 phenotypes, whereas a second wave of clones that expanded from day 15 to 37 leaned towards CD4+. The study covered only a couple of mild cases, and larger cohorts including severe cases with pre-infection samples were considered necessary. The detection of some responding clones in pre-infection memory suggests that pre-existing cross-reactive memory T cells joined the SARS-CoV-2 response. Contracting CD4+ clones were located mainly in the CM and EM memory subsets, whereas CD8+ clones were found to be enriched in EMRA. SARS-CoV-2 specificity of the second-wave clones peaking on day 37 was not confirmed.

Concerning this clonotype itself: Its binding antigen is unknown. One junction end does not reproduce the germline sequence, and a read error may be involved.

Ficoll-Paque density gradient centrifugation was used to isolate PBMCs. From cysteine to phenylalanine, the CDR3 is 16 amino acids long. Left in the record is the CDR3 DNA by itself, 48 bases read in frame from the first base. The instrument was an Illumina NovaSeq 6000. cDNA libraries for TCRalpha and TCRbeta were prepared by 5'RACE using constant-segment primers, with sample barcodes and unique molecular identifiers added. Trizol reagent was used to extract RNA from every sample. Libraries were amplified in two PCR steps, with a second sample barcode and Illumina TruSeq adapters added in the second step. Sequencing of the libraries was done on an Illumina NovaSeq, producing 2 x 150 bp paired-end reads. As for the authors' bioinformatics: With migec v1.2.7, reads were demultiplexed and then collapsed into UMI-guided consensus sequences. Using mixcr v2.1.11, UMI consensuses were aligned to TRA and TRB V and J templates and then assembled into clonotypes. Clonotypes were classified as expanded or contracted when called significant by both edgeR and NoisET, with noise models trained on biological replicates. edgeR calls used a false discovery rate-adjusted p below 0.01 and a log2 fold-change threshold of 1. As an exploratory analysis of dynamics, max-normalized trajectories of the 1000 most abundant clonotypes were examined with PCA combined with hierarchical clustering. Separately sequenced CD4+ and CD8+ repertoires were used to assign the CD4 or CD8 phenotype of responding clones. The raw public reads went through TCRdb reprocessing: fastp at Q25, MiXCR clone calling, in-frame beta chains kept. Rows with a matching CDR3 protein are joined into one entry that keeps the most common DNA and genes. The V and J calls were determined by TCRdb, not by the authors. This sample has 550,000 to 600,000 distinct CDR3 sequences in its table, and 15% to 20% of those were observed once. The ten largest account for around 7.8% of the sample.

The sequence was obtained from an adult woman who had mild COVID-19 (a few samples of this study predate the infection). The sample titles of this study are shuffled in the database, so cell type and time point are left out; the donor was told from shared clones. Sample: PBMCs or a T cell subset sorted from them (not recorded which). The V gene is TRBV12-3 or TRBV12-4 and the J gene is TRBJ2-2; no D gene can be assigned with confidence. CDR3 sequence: CASSLPVSRRTGELFF. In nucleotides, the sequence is TGTGCCAGTAGTTTACCGGTCAGCAGAAGAACCGGGGAGCTGTTTTTT.